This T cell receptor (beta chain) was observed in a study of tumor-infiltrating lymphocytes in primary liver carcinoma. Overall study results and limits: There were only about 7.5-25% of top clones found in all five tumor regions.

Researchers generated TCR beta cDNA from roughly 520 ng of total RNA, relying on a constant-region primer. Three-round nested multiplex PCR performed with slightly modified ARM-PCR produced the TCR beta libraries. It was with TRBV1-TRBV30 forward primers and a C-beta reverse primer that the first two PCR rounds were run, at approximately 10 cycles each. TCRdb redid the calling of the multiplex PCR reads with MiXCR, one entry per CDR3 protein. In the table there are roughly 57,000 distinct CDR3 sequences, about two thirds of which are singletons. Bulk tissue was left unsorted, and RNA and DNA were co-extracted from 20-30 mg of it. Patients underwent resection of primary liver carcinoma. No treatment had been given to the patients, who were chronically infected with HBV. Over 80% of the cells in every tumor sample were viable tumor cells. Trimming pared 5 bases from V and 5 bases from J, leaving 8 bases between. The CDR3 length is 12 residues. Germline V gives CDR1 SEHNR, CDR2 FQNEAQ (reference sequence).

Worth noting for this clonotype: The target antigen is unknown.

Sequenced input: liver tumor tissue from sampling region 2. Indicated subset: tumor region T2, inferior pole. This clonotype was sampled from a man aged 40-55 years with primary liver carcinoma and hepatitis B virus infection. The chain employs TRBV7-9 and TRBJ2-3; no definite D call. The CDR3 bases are TGTGCCAGCAGCCCCCGACTAGATACGCAGTATTTT. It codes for CASSPRLDTQYF.